Presented here are 22 T cell receptor beta chains from one specimen sequenced in a study of CD8+ T cells in alopecia areata. RNA was extracted and reverse transcribed into cDNA as the sequencing template. Assay: immunoSEQ multiplex PCR; the TCRdb copy retains only in-frame clones and omits some. Counted here are about 150,000 clones, 45% to 55% occurring once; the ten biggest clones make up just under 20%. This specimen was CD8+ T cells sorted from blood, taken at week 0. These TCRs come from a human donor with alopecia areata.

Here the CDR3 DNA reads TGTGCCAGCAGCCCAACTTACAATGAGCAGTTCTTC. This sequence encodes CASSPTYNEQFF. The J gene is TRBJ2-1, the V gene TRBV7-2; D is unclear. From germline, CDR1 is SGHTA and CDR2 FQGNSA. The CDR3 has 12 residues. V was cut by 5 bases and J by 4 bases, with 6 bases left in between.

Written as DNA, the CDR3 is TGTGCCTGGAGTGCGGGACAGGGAAATCAGCCCCAGCATTTT. It is translated as CAWSAGQGNQPQHF. The chain recombines TRBV30 with TRBJ1-5, with TRBD1 matching over 9 bases. The CDR3 consists of 14 residues. The J segment lost 4 bases and the V segment lost 1 base, leaving 2 bases of the junction unmatched. The V gene's germline CDR1 is GTSNPN and CDR2 SVGIG (reference sequence).

V gene TRBV4-3 combines with J gene TRBJ2-3; TRBD2 is a possible D gene (5 bases). This CDR3 region has 16 residues. The germline V gene has CDR1 LGHNA and CDR2 YSLEER. Trimming took 0 bases from V and 0 from J, leaving 10 bases between them. The chain's CDR3 is CASSQDRGSSTDTQYF. The CDR3 region has the DNA TGCGCCAGCAGCCAAGATAGAGGGTCTAGCACAGATACGCAGTATTTT.

The CDR3 region is CASSLAAGHLSSGANVLTF. The CDR3 nucleotides are TGTGCCAGCAGCTTAGCGGCAGGCCATCTTAGCTCTGGGGCCAACGTCCTGACTTTC. The rearrangement uses TRBV11-2 and TRBJ2-6, with unresolved D. The length of the CDR3 is 19 residues. The ends were cut back, 1 base at V and 0 bases at J, with 16 bases in the middle. Germline V gives CDR1 SGHAT, CDR2 FQNNGV.

CDR3 nucleotide sequence: TGTGCCGCTGCCGCGGGGGATACGCAGTATTTT. It translates to CAAAAGDTQYF. V usage is TRBV25-1 and J usage is TRBJ2-3, with D possibly matching TRBD2 (6 bases). This CDR3 spans 11 amino acids. Germline V lookup: CDR1 MGHDK, CDR2 SYGVNS. V was shortened by 11 bases and J by 6 bases, with 12 bases between the two germline ends.

The count of this clone is one. The chain uses TRBV29-1 and TRBJ1-1; 8 bases agree with TRBD1. In germline, CDR1 is SQVTM, CDR2 ANQGSEA. With V trimmed by 6 bases and J by 1 base, 1 base remained unmatched. The CDR3 extends over 12 amino acids. The CDR3 DNA reads as TGCAGCGTGACAGGGGAGAACACTGAAGCTTTCTTT. This translates into CSVTGENTEAFF.

The chain couples TRBV9 to TRBJ1-1, with a possible D match to TRBD1 (6 bases). CDR3 length: 15 amino acids. The germline V gene has CDR1 SGDLS and CDR2 YYNGEE. V was trimmed by 4 bases and J by 0 bases, leaving 13 bases between them. The CDR3 is CASSSSGGLNTEAFF. CDR3 nucleotides: TGTGCCAGCAGCTCCTCCGGGGGGCTGAACACTGAAGCTTTCTTT.

The genes are TRBV2 and TRBJ1-6, with D unclear. The CDR3 sequence is 14 residues long. Germline V lookup: CDR1 SNHLY, CDR2 FYNNEI. Trimming took off 7 bases at V and 14 bases at J, with 21 bases between the two ends. The CDR3 protein is CASTDPLDRLTLHF. The CDR3 region has the DNA TGTGCCAGCACCGACCCCCTTGATAGGCTGACCCTCCACTTT.

This chain connects TRBV13 to TRBJ1-1; D perhaps matches TRBD1 (6 bases). CDR1 is PRHDT, CDR2 FYEKMQ, per germline (reference sequence). The CDR3 covers 15 residues. V was pared by 5 bases and J by 0 bases, with 13 bases between. In DNA, the CDR3 is TGTGCCAGCAGCCGATCCGGGACATTGAACACTGAAGCTTTCTTT. This gives the protein CASSRSGTLNTEAFF.

This clone was detected only a few times. The V gene is TRBV29-1, the J gene TRBJ1-2; no clear D. The CDR3 runs to 15 residues. V was pared by 6 bases and J by 4 bases, with 21 bases between. Germline CDR1 SQVTM, CDR2 ANQGSEA. The CDR3 DNA follows: TGCAGCGTCACCAGCCCCAAAGACAATTCCTATGGCTACACCTTC. Encoded protein: CSVTSPKDNSYGYTF.

In its sample, this clone was seen a few times. This CDR3 is also generated by other DNA sequences in the sample. The V call is TRBV9, the J call TRBJ2-2; D is unresolved. Between the trimmed V and J ends, which lost 1 base and 2 bases, there was a span of 0 bases. From germline, CDR1 is SGDLS and CDR2 YYNGEE. The CDR3 runs 12 residues. The CDR3 DNA reads TGTGCCAGCAGCGTAAACACCGGGGAGCTGTTTTTT. Protein product: CASSVNTGELFF.

The chain carries TRBV13 and TRBJ2-1; TRBD1 aligns across 10 bases. J lost 5 bases, V lost 5 bases, and 12 bases had no gene match. Per germline, CDR1 PRHDT and CDR2 FYEKMQ (reference sequence). The CDR3 extends over 17 amino acids. The chain's CDR3 is CASSENTGQGFDNEQFF. CDR3 coding DNA: TGTGCCAGCAGCGAAAACACGGGACAGGGGTTCGACAATGAGCAGTTCTTC.

A remark on this clone: Other DNA sequences in the sample encode the same CDR3. This chain connects TRBV30 to TRBJ1-5; 10 nucleotides align to TRBD1. CDR3 length: 13 amino acids. CDR1 is GTSNPN and CDR2 is SVGIG in the germline V gene (reference sequence). The CDR3 DNA reads TGTGCGTGGGGGACAGGGGGCAATCAGCCCCAGCATTTT. Its translation is CAWGTGGNQPQHF.

This clone was detected a few times. The chain recombines TRBV10-3 with TRBJ2-2, with 7 bases identical to TRBD2. Looked up from germline, CDR1 is ENHRY and CDR2 is SYGVKD. V lost 3 bases and J lost 3; bases outside the gene matches: 4. CDR3 length equals 15 residues. The CDR3 coding sequence is TGTGCCATCAGTGAAATGACTAGCCACACCGGGGAGCTGTTTTTT. Protein: CAISEMTSHTGELFF.

The chain has TRBV15 and TRBJ1-2; D is uncertain. CDR1 and CDR2 (germline): LNHNV, YYDKDF (reference sequence). V gave up 3 bases and J gave up 2 bases, with 10 bases separating them. CDR3 length equals 14 residues. In DNA form, the CDR3 reads TGTGCCACCAGCAGTGAGGCGCAAAACTATGGCTACACCTTC. It is translated as CATSSEAQNYGYTF.

V gene TRBV5-1 combines with J gene TRBJ2-7; the D is unclear. CDR1 is SGHRS, CDR2 YFSETQ, per germline. This CDR3 has 13 amino acids. V lost 0 bases and J lost 4, with 8 bases in between. The CDR3 spells CASSLATKYEQYF. In DNA, the CDR3 is TGCGCCAGCAGCTTGGCTACCAAATACGAGCAGTACTTC.

The chain combines TRBV5-1 with TRBJ1-1, with D maybe TRBD1 (5 bases). Germline V gives CDR1 SGHRS, CDR2 YFSETQ. The V end was cut by 1 base, the J end by 5 bases, with 12 bases between. The CDR3 has 14 residues. The CDR3 bases are TGCGCCAGCAGCTTGTATTGGGGGAATACTGAAGCTTTCTTT. Amino acids: CASSLYWGNTEAFF.

This clone was seen only once. The genes are TRBV2 and TRBJ2-6; TRBD1 agrees at 9 bases. Germline loops: CDR1 SNHLY, CDR2 FYNNEI. CDR3 length: 17 amino acids. Trimming took 6 bases from V and 2 from J; bases not matched to a gene: 8. This chain's CDR3 is CASRANTGGTGANVLTF. The DNA for the CDR3 is TGTGCCAGCAGGGCCAATACAGGGGGCACTGGGGCCAACGTCCTGACTTTC.

This clone was recorded a few times. The chain is built from TRBV7-9 and TRBJ2-1; 8 bases are a match to TRBD1. The germline V gene has CDR1 SEHNR and CDR2 FQNEAQ (reference sequence). CDR3 length: 13 residues. The junction had 0 bases not matched to a gene; V was cut back by 5 bases and J by 3 bases. The CDR3, as DNA: TGTGCCAGCAGCGGACAGGGCTACAATGAGCAGTTCTTC. This sequence encodes CASSGQGYNEQFF. Complete variable domain (other parts from reference TRBV7-9 and TRBJ2-1): DTGVSQNPRHKITKRGQNVTFRCDPISEHNRLYWYRQTLGQGPEFLTYFQNEAQLEKSRLLSDRFSAERPKGSFSTLEIQRTEQGDSAMYLCASSGQGYNEQFFGPGTRLTVL.

This clone was recorded a few times. At the DNA level, this CDR3 is encoded by other sequences in the same sample as well. J is TRBJ2-7 and V is TRBV25-1; D gene unclear. The CDR3 runs to 11 residues. Germline loops: CDR1 MGHDK, CDR2 SYGVNS. Trimming left V 6 bases short and J 4 bases short, with 7 bases between. CDR3 DNA: TGTGCCAGCAGACATTCTTACGAGCAGTACTTC. It is translated as CASRHSYEQYF.

This clone has just a few counts. The V and J genes are TRBV27 and TRBJ2-2; no firm D call. The CDR3 covers 12 residues. Germline loops: CDR1 MNHEY, CDR2 SMNVEV (reference sequence). V lost 8 bases to trimming and J lost 0 bases, with 4 bases between them. The CDR3: CASGANTGELFF. The CDR3 region has the DNA TGTGCCAGCGGCGCGAACACCGGGGAGCTGTTTTTT.

The chain is built from TRBV7-9 and TRBJ1-1, with D unresolved. This CDR3 is 14 amino acids long. The germline V and J ends were trimmed by 1 base and 1 base, with 7 bases remaining between them. Germline values: CDR1 SEHNR, CDR2 FQNEAQ (reference sequence). The CDR3 sequence: CASSLVTANTEAFF. The CDR3 DNA reads TGTGCCAGCAGCTTAGTCACGGCGAACACTGAAGCTTTCTTT.